This T cell receptor (beta chain) was captured in a study of OX40 agonist ivuxolimab in advanced cancers. Looking at the study overall: At 0.01 to 10 mg/kg, ivuxolimab was administered intravenously to patients every 2 weeks. Head and neck, renal cell, melanoma or hepatocellular carcinoma were the cancers that dose-escalation patients had. Partial responses, seen in three patients, involved one hepatocellular carcinoma and two cutaneous melanomas. Study-level findings and limits: With doses of 0.1 to 3.0 mg/kg, CD4+ and CD8+ blood T cells had undergone clonal expansion by week 6.

Generated by immunoSEQ multiplex PCR, the TCRdb table keeps only in-frame clones and is missing some. Among about 26,000 clones listed, 60% to 80% were seen once. A word on this clone: Its antigen is still unknown.

The CDR3 consists of 12 residues. Trimming pared 5 bases from V and 0 bases from J, leaving 5 bases between. CDR1 is SGHNT and CDR2 is YYREEE in the germline V gene (reference sequence). This TCR was sampled from an adult with an advanced solid tumor such as melanoma, head and neck, liver or kidney cancer. This chain links TRBV5-4 with TRBJ1-2, with a tentative D call TRBD1 (5 bases). The sequencing here drew on CD4+ or CD8+ T cells sorted from blood, taken in a trial of the OX40 agonist ivuxolimab. The CDR3 spells CASRGANYGYTF. The CDR3 DNA follows: TGTGCCAGCAGAGGGGCTAACTATGGCTACACCTTC.